This is a list of T cell receptor beta chains from one sample in a study of blood T cell repertoires in COVID-19. Sequencing was performed with immunoSEQ multiplex PCR; in TCRdb, only in-frame clones are kept and a portion is missing. The data contain about 190,000 clones, roughly 81% of them singletons. Sequencing used peripheral blood. The source is a woman aged 70-85 years with active or convalescent COVID-19. Both conserved end residues are part of each CDR3. D genes are given only for firm matches.

>.|TRBJ2-5|TRBV28
TGTGCCAGCAGATACTCCGGGACAAAAGAGACCCAGTACTTC
CASRYSGTKETQYF
>TRBD1|TRBJ2-7|TRBV5-1
TGCGCCAGCAGCATGCCGACAGGGGTCTTCTACGAGCAGTACTTC
CASSMPTGVFYEQYF
>.|TRBJ2-7|TRBV19
TGTGCCAGTAGTATAGGACTAGGAGCCTACGAGCAGTACTTC
CASSIGLGAYEQYF
>.|TRBJ1-4|TRBV19
TGTGCCAGTAGTATCGGTGTGGAAAAACTGTTTTTT
CASSIGVEKLFF
>TRBD2|TRBJ2-3|TRBV4-2
TGTGCCAGCAGCCGAGGACTAGCGGGAGAAGGCACAGATACGCAGTATTTT
CASSRGLAGEGTDTQYF